The clone carrying this T cell receptor beta chain occurred once. Original analysis: Reference gene primers were amplified, and this amplification served to estimate nucleated cell counts. Profiling relied on immunoSEQ multiplex PCR, and the TCRdb table lists in-frame clones only, not all of them. That table gives V, J and clone size, and the DNA gave D and trimming. The sample holds 200,000 to 250,000 clones; 83% are singletons and the top ten take 3.6%. This entry comes from a study of blood T cell repertoires in COVID-19. About the study: Spain, Italy and the United States supplied samples that represented acute and convalescent COVID-19.

CDR3 length: 15 residues. Germline CDR1 is SGHKS and CDR2 is YYEKEE (reference sequence). Trimming pared 0 bases from V and 5 bases from J, leaving 11 bases between. In terms of age and location, participants ranged from about 18 to 95 years and lived in fewer than 30 US areas. People in the exposed group encountered a COVID-19 case within 2 weeks before entering the study. This chain links TRBV5-5 with TRBJ2-2, with D perhaps TRBD1 (5 bases). This TCR was sampled from a woman aged 40 to 50 who had been exposed to COVID-19. The sample was PBMCs or T cells enriched from blood (not recorded which). CDR3 amino acids: CASSLVQGSTGELFF. The CDR3 DNA is TGTGCCAGCAGCTTGGTGCAGGGTTCAACCGGGGAGCTGTTTTTT.